This TCR beta chain derives from a study of read filtering for tumor transcriptome and immune sequencing. Study-level background: Revised staging placed eight or nine patients in R-ISS I, about 16 in II, more than five in III.

This library used approximately 0.4 ug RNA and molecular barcoded adaptors spanning alpha/delta and beta/gamma chains. Using its own MiXCR run on the reads, TCRdb lists one record per CDR3 protein. In the table there are 100,000 to 150,000 distinct CDR3 sequences, 13% of which are singletons. At the time of active disease, bone marrow was collected from every patient. This clonotype was detected ten times or more. The length of the CDR3 is 15 residues. V was clipped by 2 bases and J by 7 bases, with 14 bases between them. The sequencing sample was made of a population of CD138-negative cells sorted from bone marrow. The source of this sequence is a donor over 35 with multiple myeloma. The chain combines TRBV12-3 or TRBV12-4 with TRBJ1-4; TRBD1 might be the D (5 bases). The DNA of the CDR3 is TGTGCCAGCAGTTTAAGGGGAACGATCGGTGAAAAACTGTTTTTT. As protein: CASSLRGTIGEKLFF.